The present entry profiles one TCR beta chain with its context. The data were produced by immunoSEQ multiplex PCR, yet TCRdb's version contains in-frame clones alone and is incomplete. The table includes tens of thousands of clones, 85% to 95% detected once. The entry originates in a study of T cell responses to AZD1222 COVID-19 vaccine. The germline gives CDR1 MNHEY, CDR2 SVGEGT. J lost 5 bases, V lost 0 bases, and 1 base had no gene match. This CDR3 has 13 amino acids. This receptor was obtained from an adult in good health. This chain uses TRBV6-2 or TRBV6-3 with TRBJ2-7, with 7 bases lining up with TRBD2. The sequences come from peripheral blood, collected on day 0 of AZD1222 vaccination. CDR3 amino acids: CASSYSGGNEQYF. The DNA of the CDR3 is TGTGCCAGCAGTTACTCGGGAGGGAACGAGCAGTACTTC.